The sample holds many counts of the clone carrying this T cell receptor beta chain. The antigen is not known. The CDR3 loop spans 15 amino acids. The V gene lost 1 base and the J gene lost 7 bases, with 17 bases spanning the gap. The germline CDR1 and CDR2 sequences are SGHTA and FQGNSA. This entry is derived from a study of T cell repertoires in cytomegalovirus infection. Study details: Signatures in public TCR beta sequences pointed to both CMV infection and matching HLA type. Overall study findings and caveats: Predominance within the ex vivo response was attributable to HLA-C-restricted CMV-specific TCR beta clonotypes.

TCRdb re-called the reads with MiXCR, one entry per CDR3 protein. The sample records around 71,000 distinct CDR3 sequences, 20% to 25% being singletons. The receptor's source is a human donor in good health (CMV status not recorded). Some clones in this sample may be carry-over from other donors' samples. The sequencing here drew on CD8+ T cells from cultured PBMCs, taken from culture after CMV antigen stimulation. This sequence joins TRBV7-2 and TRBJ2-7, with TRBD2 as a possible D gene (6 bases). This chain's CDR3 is CASSLGGERALEQYF. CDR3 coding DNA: TGTGCCAGCAGCTTAGGGGGTGAGCGGGCCTTGGAGCAGTACTTC. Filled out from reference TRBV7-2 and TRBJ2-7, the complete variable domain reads GAGVSQSPSNKVTEKGKDVELRCDPISGHTALYWYRQSLGQGLEFLIYFQGNSAPDKSGLPSDRFSAERTGGSVSTLTIQRTQQEDSAVYLCASSLGGERALEQYFGPGTRLTVT.